This T cell receptor (beta chain) was recorded in a study of T cells after yellow fever vaccination. Overall study results and limits: Subsequent to the booster, the majority of primary-vaccination clones reappeared (96% CD4, 88% CD8).

UMIs and a universal primer site were added when TCR cDNA was made by 5'RACE template switching. MiXCR was run by TCRdb on the 5' RACE reads, yielding one entry per CDR3 protein. Of 300,000 to 350,000 distinct CDR3 sequences listed, roughly 10% are singletons. Germline V gives CDR1 SGHRS, CDR2 YFSETQ. Trimming pared 4 bases from V and 4 bases from J, leaving 14 bases between. This CDR3 is 14 amino acids long. In the case of this clonotype: The antigen is not known.

The sequence was obtained from a man aged 18 to 30 who received the YFV17D yellow fever vaccine. Sequencing used CD4+ T cells sorted from PBMCs, obtained 45 days after the yellow fever booster vaccination. The chain is built from TRBV5-1 and TRBJ1-2; D possibly corresponds to TRBD1 (5 bases). The CDR3 DNA reads TGCGCCAGCAGCATCCGGGACGGTTCCTATGGCTACACCTTC. This translates into CASSIRDGSYGYTF.